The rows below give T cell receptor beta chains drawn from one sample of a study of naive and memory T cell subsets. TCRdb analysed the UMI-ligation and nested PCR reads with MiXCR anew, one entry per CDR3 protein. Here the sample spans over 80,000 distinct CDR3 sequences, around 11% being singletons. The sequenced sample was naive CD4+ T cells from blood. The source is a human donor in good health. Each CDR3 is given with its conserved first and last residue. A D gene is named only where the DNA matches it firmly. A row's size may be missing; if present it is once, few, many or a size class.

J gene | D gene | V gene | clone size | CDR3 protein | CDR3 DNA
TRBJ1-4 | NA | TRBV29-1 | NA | CSVGYRDGIATNEKLFF | TGCAGCGTTGGGTACCGGGACGGAATTGCAACTAATGAAAAACTGTTTTTT
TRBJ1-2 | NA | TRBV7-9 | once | CASSPGGDGGYTF | TGTGCCAGCAGCCCCGGAGGGGATGGTGGCTACACCTTC
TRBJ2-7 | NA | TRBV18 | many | CASSPLGYTEQYF | TGTGCCAGCTCACCCTTAGGGTATACCGAGCAGTACTTC
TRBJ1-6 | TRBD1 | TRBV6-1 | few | CASSYGTGFNSPLHF | TGTGCCAGCAGTTACGGGACAGGGTTTAATTCACCCCTCCACTTT
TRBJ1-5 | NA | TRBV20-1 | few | CSARGQEGQPQHF | TGCAGTGCTAGAGGGCAGGAGGGTCAGCCCCAGCATTTT
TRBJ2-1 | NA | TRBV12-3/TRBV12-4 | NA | CAIQKRGSVNEQFF | TGTGCCATCCAAAAGAGGGGATCGGTCAATGAGCAGTTCTTC
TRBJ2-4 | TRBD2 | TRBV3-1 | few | CASSQEEAGAVDIQYF | TGTGCCAGCAGCCAAGAGGAAGCGGGGGCTGTTGACATTCAGTACTTC
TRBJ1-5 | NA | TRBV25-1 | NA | CASSGHSNQPQHF | TGTGCCAGCAGTGGACATAGCAATCAGCCCCAGCATTTT
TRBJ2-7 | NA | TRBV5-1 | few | CASSLLPGETYEQYF | TGCGCCAGCAGCTTGCTCCCGGGGGAGACTTACGAGCAGTACTTC
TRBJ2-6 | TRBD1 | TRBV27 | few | CASRPTGAGANVLTF | TGTGCCAGCAGGCCAACAGGGGCTGGGGCCAACGTCCTGACTTTC
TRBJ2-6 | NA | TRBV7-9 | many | CASSRWPGQFSGANVLTF | TGTGCCAGCAGCCGATGGCCTGGCCAATTCTCTGGGGCCAACGTCCTGACTTTC
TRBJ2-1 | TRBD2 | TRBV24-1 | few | CATSEGLAGLNEQFF | TGTGCCACCAGTGAGGGACTAGCGGGGCTTAATGAGCAGTTCTTC
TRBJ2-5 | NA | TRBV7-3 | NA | CASSLGFGETQYF | TGTGCCAGCAGCTTAGGGTTTGGGGAGACCCAGTACTTC
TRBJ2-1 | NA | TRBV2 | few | CASRGLQGEGTNEQFF | TGTGCCAGCAGGGGACTGCAGGGGGAGGGCACCAATGAGCAGTTCTTC
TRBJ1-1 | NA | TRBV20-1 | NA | CSARANTEAFF | TGCAGTGCTAGAGCCAACACTGAAGCTTTCTTT
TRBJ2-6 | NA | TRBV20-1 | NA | CSASEGLGANVLTF | TGCAGTGCTAGTGAAGGCCTTGGGGCCAACGTCCTGACTTTC
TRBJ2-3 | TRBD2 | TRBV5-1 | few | CASSFIAGVITDTQYF | TGCGCCAGCAGCTTTATAGCGGGAGTTATAACAGATACGCAGTATTTT
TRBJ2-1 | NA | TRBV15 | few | CATSSPRVSSYNEQFF | TGTGCCACCAGCAGCCCTCGGGTCTCCTCCTACAATGAGCAGTTCTTC
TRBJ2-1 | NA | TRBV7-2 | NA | CASSPYRADKFF | TGTGCCAGCAGCCCATACAGGGCCGACAAGTTCTTC
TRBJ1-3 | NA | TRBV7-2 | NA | CASSLSGRSSGNTIYF | TGTGCCAGCAGCTTATCTGGACGGAGCTCTGGAAACACCATATATTTT
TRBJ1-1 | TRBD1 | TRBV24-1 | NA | CATRDRDTEAFF | TGTGCCACCAGGGACAGGGACACTGAAGCTTTCTTT
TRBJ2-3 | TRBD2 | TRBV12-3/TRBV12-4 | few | CASSPYSRTSGRFTDTQYF | TGTGCCAGCAGTCCATATTCCCGGACTAGCGGGAGGTTCACAGATACGCAGTATTTT
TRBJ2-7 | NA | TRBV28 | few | CASSFPPFDEQYF | TGTGCCAGCAGTTTCCCACCTTTTGACGAGCAGTACTTC
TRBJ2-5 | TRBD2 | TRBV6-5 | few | CASSTGGGGTQYF | TGTGCCAGCAGTACGGGGGGTGGGGGGACCCAGTACTTC
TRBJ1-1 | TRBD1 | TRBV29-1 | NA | CSVGGDRVREAFF | TGCAGCGTTGGGGGAGACAGGGTTCGAGAAGCTTTCTTT
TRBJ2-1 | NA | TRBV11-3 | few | CASSLTGNSYNEQFF | TGTGCCAGCAGCTTAACAGGGAACTCCTACAATGAGCAGTTCTTC
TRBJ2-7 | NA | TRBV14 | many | CASSQELYYEQYF | TGTGCCAGCAGCCAAGAGCTGTACTACGAGCAGTACTTC
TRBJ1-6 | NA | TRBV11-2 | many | CASSLQGLNSPLHF | TGTGCCAGCAGCTTACAGGGGCTTAATTCACCCCTCCACTTT
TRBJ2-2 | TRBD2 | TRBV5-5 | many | CASSLADFGRVLAGELFF | TGTGCCAGCAGCTTGGCCGATTTCGGGAGGGTACTGGCCGGGGAGCTGTTTTTT
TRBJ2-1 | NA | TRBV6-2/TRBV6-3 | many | CASTTALWGATGDEQFF | TGTGCCAGCACTACGGCTCTATGGGGTGCTACCGGTGATGAGCAGTTCTTC
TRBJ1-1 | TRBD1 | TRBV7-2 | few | CASSLRTGGTEAFF | TGTGCCAGCAGCTTAAGGACAGGGGGCACTGAAGCTTTCTTT
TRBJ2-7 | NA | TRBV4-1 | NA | CASSLSGLSGELYF | TGCGCCAGCAGCCTTAGCGGCCTTTCTGGAGAGCTGTACTTC
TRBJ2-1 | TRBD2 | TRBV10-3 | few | CAIGRREAMSIEQFF | TGTGCCATCGGGCGGCGGGAGGCAATGAGTATAGAGCAGTTCTTC
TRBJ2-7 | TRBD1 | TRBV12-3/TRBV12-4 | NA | CASSNRGSYEQYF | TGTGCCAGCAGTAACAGGGGCTCCTACGAGCAGTACTTC
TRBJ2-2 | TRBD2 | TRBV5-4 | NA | CASSLALAGGTGELFF | TGTGCCAGCAGCTTGGCCTTAGCGGGAGGCACCGGGGAGCTGTTTTTT
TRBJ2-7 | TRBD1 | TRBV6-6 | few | CASSYSQGARQYF | TGTGCCAGCAGTTACTCCCAGGGGGCGAGGCAGTACTTC
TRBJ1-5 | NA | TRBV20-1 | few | CSARGTLTGNQPQHF | TGCAGTGCTAGGGGGACCTTAACCGGCAATCAGCCCCAGCATTTT
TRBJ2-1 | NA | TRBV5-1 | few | CASSLAEGQIQFF | TGCGCCAGCAGCTTGGCAGAAGGACAGATTCAGTTCTTC
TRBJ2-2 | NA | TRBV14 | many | CASSHFPTKLFF | TGTGCCAGCAGCCATTTCCCTACGAAGCTGTTTTTT
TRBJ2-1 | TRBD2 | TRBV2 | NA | CASSGPSGGLIEQFF | TGTGCCAGCAGTGGTCCTAGCGGGGGGCTCATTGAGCAGTTCTTC
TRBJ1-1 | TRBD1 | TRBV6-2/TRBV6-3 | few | CASSYPPQGALPITEAFF | TGTGCCAGCAGTTATCCCCCGCAGGGGGCACTCCCAATCACTGAAGCTTTCTTT
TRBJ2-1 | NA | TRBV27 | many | CASSLARSAGTTYNEQFF | TGTGCCAGCAGTTTAGCACGTTCAGCGGGTACCACCTACAATGAGCAGTTCTTC
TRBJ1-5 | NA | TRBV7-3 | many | CASSRGANQPQHF | TGTGCCAGCAGCAGGGGGGCAAATCAGCCCCAGCATTTT
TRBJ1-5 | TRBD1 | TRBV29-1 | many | CSVQGAFNQPQHF | TGCAGCGTTCAGGGGGCGTTCAATCAGCCCCAGCATTTT
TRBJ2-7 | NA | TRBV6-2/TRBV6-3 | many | CASSQPPYSYEQYF | TGTGCCAGCAGCCAACCTCCGTACTCCTACGAGCAGTACTTC
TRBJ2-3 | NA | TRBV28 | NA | CASIRGGATDTQYF | TGTGCCAGCATTAGGGGCGGGGCCACAGATACGCAGTATTTT